Shown below are 27 T cell receptor beta chains from a single sample sequenced in a study of identifying expanded T cells in peripheral blood. The method was immunoSEQ multiplex PCR; TCRdb's version includes in-frame clones alone and lacks a portion of them. The sample has approximately 100,000 clones; roughly 91% are singletons. Sequencing input: blood. The receptors come from a person aged 18 to 75 in good health.

This sequence joins TRBV9 and TRBJ2-5; D not certain. Germline CDR1 SGDLS, CDR2 YYNGEE. V shed 0 bases and J shed 1 base, with 7 bases lying between them. The CDR3 covers 14 residues. The CDR3 is CASSVEPAQETQYF. CDR3 nucleotides: TGTGCCAGCAGCGTAGAGCCGGCCCAAGAGACCCAGTACTTC.

The chain's CDR3 is CASSPRFLWADTQYF. For the CDR3, the DNA is TGTGCCAGCAGTCCGCGGTTTTTGTGGGCAGATACGCAGTATTTT. The chain links TRBV28 to TRBJ2-3; D is uncertain. CDR3 length: 15 residues. V lost 5 bases, J lost 4 bases, and 16 bases lay in between. The V gene's germline CDR1 is MDHEN and CDR2 SYDVKM.

This sequence joins TRBV6-6 and TRBJ1-1, with TRBD1 identical over 8 bases. This CDR3 has 15 amino acids. V gave up 2 bases and J gave up 3 bases; unmatched junction bases: 5. The V gene's germline CDR1 is MNHNY and CDR2 SVGAGI (reference sequence). The CDR3 region is CASSYRDRLDTEAFF. The CDR3 nucleotides read TGTGCCAGCAGTTACCGGGACAGGTTAGACACTGAAGCTTTCTTT.

The J gene is TRBJ1-5, the V gene TRBV7-2; the D is unclear. V dropped 3 bases and J dropped 0 bases, with 9 bases sitting between them. The CDR3 extends over 15 amino acids. Germline CDR1 and CDR2: SGHTA and FQGNSA. The CDR3 DNA sequence: TGTGCCAGCAGCTTTGCGACCTATAGCAATCAGCCCCAGCATTTT. It is translated as CASSFATYSNQPQHF.

The chain carries TRBV10-2 and TRBJ1-1, with 11 positions matching TRBD1. The trim removed 5 bases at V and 3 bases at J, leaving 17 bases unmatched. The germline gives CDR1 WSHSY, CDR2 SAAADI. This CDR3 region has 19 residues. CDR3 loop: CASSRPRTGGVGVDTEAFF. DNA for the CDR3: TGCGCCAGCAGTCGGCCCCGGACAGGGGGCGTCGGGGTGGACACTGAAGCTTTCTTT.

The genes are TRBV7-2 and TRBJ2-5; maybe TRBD1 (8 bases). Trimming left V 5 bases short and J 4 bases short, with 17 bases between. Germline values: CDR1 SGHTA, CDR2 FQGNSA. The CDR3 contains 15 residues. CDR3 bases: TGTGCCAGCAGCCGCAGGACAGGGAGGGTAGAGACCCAGTACTTC. It is translated as CASSRRTGRVETQYF.

The J gene is TRBJ2-5, the V gene TRBV18; D gene ambiguous. TRBJ2-7 matches the DNA end more closely, so the J call is doubtful. The germline V gene has CDR1 KGHSH and CDR2 LQKENI. The CDR3 is 14 amino acids. The CDR3 DNA reads TGTGCCAGCTCACCGTTGTCGGACTCCTACGAGCAGTACTTC. Translation: CASSPLSDSYEQYF.

V and J are TRBV18 and TRBJ2-1; D assignment may be TRBD1 or TRBD2 (6 bases each). V lost 3 bases, J lost 9 bases, and 36 bases lay in between. CDR1 is KGHSH, CDR2 LQKENI, per germline. The CDR3 covers 21 residues. CDR3 region: CASSPGLLRGDPGDTGTEQFF. The DNA for the CDR3 is TGTGCCAGCTCACCCGGCCTCCTGCGGGGAGACCCTGGGGACACGGGGACTGAGCAGTTCTTC.

The CDR3 here is CASSLWGNSNQPQHF. Here the CDR3 DNA reads TGTGCCAGCAGTTTATGGGGAAATAGCAATCAGCCCCAGCATTTT. This chain joins TRBV27 and TRBJ1-5; D uncertain. Trimming pared 1 base from V and 0 bases from J, leaving 7 bases between. Germline CDR1 is MNHEY and CDR2 is SMNVEV (reference sequence). CDR3 size: 15 residues.

The chain recombines TRBV6-5 with TRBJ1-1; D unresolved. Trimming took 2 bases from V and 4 from J, leaving 14 bases between them. This CDR3 comprises 15 residues. CDR1 MNHEY and CDR2 SVGAGI come from the germline V gene. CDR3 in amino acids: CASSYDSLPGTEAFF. Here the CDR3 DNA reads TGTGCCAGCAGTTACGACTCCCTTCCAGGCACTGAAGCTTTCTTT.

V and J are TRBV25-1 and TRBJ1-2, with D possibly being TRBD1 (5 bases). V lost 7 bases and J 7 bases, leaving 16 bases between the germline ends. The germline gives CDR1 MGHDK, CDR2 SYGVNS. This CDR3 has 13 residues. Here the CDR3 DNA reads TGTGCCAGCACCCGGGACGCCCGGGGTGGCTACACCTTC. It is translated as CASTRDARGGYTF.

The V gene is TRBV5-1, the J gene TRBJ1-1, with D hard to call. The CDR3 has 16 amino acids. The germline gives CDR1 SGHRS, CDR2 YFSETQ. The V end lost 0 bases, the J end lost 1 base, and 13 bases lay between the germline ends. As DNA, the CDR3 is TGCGCCAGCAGCTTGGGTTCCCACCGGGGGAACACTGAAGCTTTCTTT. Protein sequence: CASSLGSHRGNTEAFF. Complete variable domain (other parts from reference TRBV5-1 and TRBJ1-1): KAGVTQTPRYLIKTRGQQVTLSCSPISGHRSVSWYQQTPGQGLQFLFEYFSETQRNKGNFPGRFSGRQFSNSRSEMNVSTLELGDSALYLCASSLGSHRGNTEAFFGQGTRLTVV.

The chain joins TRBV30 to TRBJ1-1; 9 bases are shared with TRBD1. CDR1 is GTSNPN and CDR2 is SVGIG in the germline V gene (reference sequence). The CDR3 covers 16 residues. With 1 base clipped from V and 1 base from J, the junction kept 7 bases outside the gene matches. This CDR3 reads CAWSAGTGHWNTEAFF. The DNA of the CDR3 is TGTGCCTGGAGTGCTGGGACAGGGCATTGGAACACTGAAGCTTTCTTT.

Only one count was recorded for this clone. The rearrangement links TRBV9 to TRBJ2-3; weak D call: TRBD2 (6 bases). The CDR3 has 17 residues. Germline lookup yields CDR1 SGDLS and CDR2 YYNGEE. The V and J ends lost 1 base and 6 bases respectively, with 21 bases between them. The DNA for the CDR3 is TGTGCCAGCAGCGTAAGGAGGGACTCTCACACTTCGGATACGCAGTATTTT. Encoded protein: CASSVRRDSHTSDTQYF.

The chain carries TRBV7-2 and TRBJ2-3; D is uncertain. V lost 2 bases and J lost 0, with 9 bases in between. The CDR3 sequence is 15 residues long. Germline V lookup: CDR1 SGHTA, CDR2 FQGNSA. This chain's CDR3 is CASSLSGLSTDTQYF. Written as DNA, the CDR3 is TGTGCCAGCAGCTTATCGGGTCTTAGCACAGATACGCAGTATTTT. Looking up the rest from reference TRBV7-2 and TRBJ2-3 gives the full variable domain: GAGVSQSPSNKVTEKGKDVELRCDPISGHTALYWYRQSLGQGLEFLIYFQGNSAPDKSGLPSDRFSAERTGGSVSTLTIQRTQQEDSAVYLCASSLSGLSTDTQYFGPGTRLTVL.

The chain combines TRBV7-2 with TRBJ1-2; possibly TRBD1 for D (6 bases). Trimming removed 1 base from V and 5 bases from J, with 20 bases in between. The germline CDR1 and CDR2 sequences are SGHTA and FQGNSA. The CDR3 has 17 amino acids. The CDR3 bases are TGTGCCAGCAGCTTAGGCCGGGGAGTGTTGGGGGCTTATGGCTACACCTTC. Residues: CASSLGRGVLGAYGYTF.

The chain uses TRBV7-2 and TRBJ2-3; the match to TRBD1 covers 8 bases. Unmatched junction bases numbered 4, after V lost 4 bases and J lost 1 base. Germline CDR1 and CDR2: SGHTA and FQGNSA. The CDR3 sequence is 15 residues long. The CDR3 DNA sequence: TGTGCCAGCAGCTACCAGACAGGGGGCACAGATACGCAGTATTTT. This encodes CASSYQTGGTDTQYF.

This clone was picked up one time. V is TRBV2 and J is TRBJ2-1; D assignment may be TRBD1 or TRBD2 (6 bases each). Trimming stripped 6 bases from V and 2 bases from J, with 17 bases between. The CDR3 consists of 16 residues. Germline values: CDR1 SNHLY, CDR2 FYNNEI. The CDR3 bases are TGTGCCAGCAGCCCAAGAGGGGGGATCGCCTACAATGAGCAGTTCTTC. Its translation: CASSPRGGIAYNEQFF.

The chain employs TRBV6-6 and TRBJ1-1; D is ambiguous. CDR1 is MNHNY, CDR2 SVGAGI, per germline (reference sequence). V shed 2 bases and J shed 4 bases, with 5 bases lying between them. CDR3 length equals 12 residues. CDR3 sequence reads: CASSYTSTEAFF. The CDR3 nucleotides read TGTGCCAGCAGTTACACCTCCACTGAAGCTTTCTTT.

The CDR3 region has the DNA TGTGCCAGCAGCCCCAGACAGGGGTGGCACGAGCAGTACTTC. This encodes CASSPRQGWHEQYF. The rearrangement joins TRBV7-2 to TRBJ2-7; 8 bases agree with TRBD1. The V gene end was trimmed by 5 bases and the J gene end by 5 bases; junction bases not matched to a gene: 8. Germline V gene lookup returns CDR1 SGHTA and CDR2 FQGNSA. CDR3 length: 14 residues.

V and J are TRBV27 and TRBJ1-2, with D possibly matching TRBD1 (5 bases). The CDR3 is 14 residues long. V lost 5 bases to trimming and J lost 6 bases, with 16 bases between them. Germline CDR1 MNHEY, CDR2 SMNVEV (reference sequence). CDR3 amino acids: CASSPRSWGDGYTF. The CDR3 nucleotides are TGTGCCAGCAGTCCCCGTAGCTGGGGGGATGGCTACACCTTC.

The rearrangement links TRBV6-5 to TRBJ1-4; maybe TRBD1 (6 bases). Trimming left V 7 bases short and J 8 bases short, with 20 bases between. Germline CDR1 is MNHEY and CDR2 is SVGAGI. There are 15 residues in the CDR3. DNA for the CDR3: TGTGCCAGCACTCCGGGGGCCGGGGGGGGAGAAAAACTGTTTTTT. The encoded protein is CASTPGAGGGEKLFF.

V and J are TRBV13 and TRBJ1-1; the D is unclear. Germline values: CDR1 PRHDT, CDR2 FYEKMQ (reference sequence). The CDR3 runs 13 residues. V dropped 1 base and J dropped 0 bases, with 3 bases sitting between them. The CDR3 here is CASSLEVNTEAFF. The CDR3 region has the DNA TGTGCCAGCAGCTTAGAGGTGAACACTGAAGCTTTCTTT.

The rearrangement links TRBV5-4 to TRBJ1-2; D is perhaps TRBD1 (6 bases). Germline assignment: CDR1 SGHNT and CDR2 YYREEE (reference sequence). With 0 bases removed from V and 3 bases from J, the gap between germline ends came to 15 bases. CDR3 length equals 16 residues. The CDR3 sequence: CASSLGGGPLYYGYTF. CDR3 DNA sequence: TGTGCCAGCAGCTTGGGAGGGGGGCCCCTTTACTATGGCTACACCTTC.

This chain joins TRBV6-5 and TRBJ2-7; weak D call: TRBD1 (7 bases). The CDR3 totals 15 residues. Per germline, CDR1 MNHEY and CDR2 SVGAGI. Trimming shortened V by 2 bases and J by 0 bases, and 11 bases separated the two germline ends. The CDR3 nucleotides read TGTGCCAGCAGTTACCGACAGGGACTCTCCTACGAGCAGTACTTC. Amino acid sequence: CASSYRQGLSYEQYF.

The chain combines TRBV10-3 with TRBJ1-4, with a tentative D call TRBD1 (6 bases). Per germline, CDR1 ENHRY and CDR2 SYGVKD. Trimming shortened V by 2 bases and J by 7 bases, and 20 bases separated the two germline ends. This CDR3 spans 17 amino acids. The CDR3 nucleotides read TGTGCCATCAGTGAGAAGAGGGGGGGGTCGGTCGCTGAAAAACTGTTTTTT. Its protein is CAISEKRGGSVAEKLFF.

This clone was seen a single time. V usage is TRBV6-5 and J usage is TRBJ2-7, with D perhaps matching TRBD1 (6 bases). The CDR3 has 12 residues. The germline CDR1 and CDR2 sequences are MNHEY and SVGAGI. V was clipped by 4 bases and J by 4 bases, with 8 bases between them. CDR3 DNA: TGTGCCAGCAGTTCGCAGGGGTACGAGCAGTACTTC. Residues: CASSSQGYEQYF.